The 20 T cell receptor beta chains in this list originate from one sample, sequenced in a study of T cell responses to AZD1222 COVID-19 vaccine. The assay was immunoSEQ multiplex PCR, and TCRdb's table has in-frame clones only and misses some. The data contain about 130,000 clones, 90% of them singletons. The source material was peripheral blood, sampled on day 0 of AZD1222 vaccination. The receptors originated from an adult in good health.

The V call is TRBV7-9, the J call TRBJ2-2; D uncertain. Trimming took 3 bases from V and 5 from J, leaving 13 bases between them. The CDR3 is made up of 15 amino acids. The germline CDR1 and CDR2 sequences are SEHNR and FQNEAQ (reference sequence). The CDR3 bases are TGTGCCAGCAGCTTGGGCGCCCTAGGTACCGGGGAGCTGTTTTTT. It specifies CASSLGALGTGELFF.

This sequence joins TRBV13 and TRBJ2-3, with D unresolved. Trimming removed 5 bases at V and 6 bases at J, with 12 bases between. The CDR3 spans 13 residues. Germline V gene sequence: CDR1 PRHDT, CDR2 FYEKMQ (reference sequence). The CDR3 DNA reads TGTGCCAGCAGCACCGGACCCTCGGATACGCAGTATTTT. Protein product: CASSTGPSDTQYF.

The CDR3 DNA reads TGTGCCAGCAGTTACAATGGGGGCTCCTACAATGAGCAGTTCTTC. It translates to CASSYNGGSYNEQFF. This chain connects TRBV6-5 to TRBJ2-1, with D possibly being TRBD1 or TRBD2 (5 bases each). Trimming pared 2 bases from V and 0 bases from J, leaving 8 bases between. Per germline, CDR1 MNHEY and CDR2 SVGAGI. CDR3 size: 15 residues.

The gene calls are TRBV27 and TRBJ2-2; no clear D. The CDR3 runs to 12 residues. V gave up 5 bases and J gave up 10 bases, with 11 bases separating them. Germline V gene sequence: CDR1 MNHEY, CDR2 SMNVEV (reference sequence). The CDR3, as DNA: TGTGCCAGCAGTCATTCCCTCTTGGAGCTGTTTTTT. It codes for CASSHSLLELFF.

The chain has TRBV6-2 or TRBV6-3 and TRBJ2-3; TRBD2 is a possible D gene (5 bases). This CDR3 contains 16 residues. V lost 2 bases to trimming and J lost 6 bases, with 18 bases between them. The germline gives CDR1 MNHEY, CDR2 SVGEGT. CDR3 nucleotide sequence: TGTGCCAGCAGTTACGCGACCCGACTAACGAGGGATACGCAGTATTTT. It codes for CASSYATRLTRDTQYF.

The J gene is TRBJ1-2, the V gene TRBV2, with 8 bases that match TRBD1. Per the germline V gene, CDR1 is SNHLY and CDR2 is FYNNEI. V lost 4 bases and J lost 4; bases outside the gene matches: 11. The CDR3 is 16 residues long. Here the CDR3 reads CASSGPRTGWGYGYTF. The CDR3 bases are TGTGCCAGCAGTGGGCCTCGGACAGGGTGGGGCTATGGCTACACCTTC.

The chain recombines TRBV30 with TRBJ1-5, with D perhaps TRBD1 (6 bases). Trimming shortened V by 0 bases and J by 1 base, and 10 bases separated the two germline ends. This CDR3 is built from 15 residues. CDR1 GTSNPN and CDR2 SVGIG come from the germline V gene (reference sequence). The DNA for the CDR3 is TGTGCCTGGAGTGTACAGGGAGGCAGCAATCAGCCCCAGCATTTT. This gives the protein CAWSVQGGSNQPQHF.

The genes are TRBV7-3 and TRBJ2-2; D call uncertain. V lost 2 bases, J lost 2 bases, and 9 bases lay in between. CDR3 length equals 15 residues. CDR1 is SGHTA and CDR2 is FQGTGA in the germline V gene. The CDR3 protein is CASSLGQENTGELFF. In DNA form, the CDR3 reads TGTGCCAGCAGCTTAGGGCAGGAAAACACCGGGGAGCTGTTTTTT.

This clone was recorded only once. This same CDR3 is encoded by further DNA sequences in the sample. The rearrangement joins TRBV6-1 to TRBJ2-3; D is perhaps TRBD2 (5 bases). Germline CDR1 MNHNS, CDR2 SASEGT. CDR3 length: 14 residues. Trimming removed 1 base at V and 4 bases at J, with 9 bases between. This CDR3 is CASSEGSGADTQYF. The CDR3 bases are TGTGCCAGCAGTGAAGGAAGCGGTGCAGATACGCAGTATTTT.

The chain carries TRBV7-8 and TRBJ1-6, with D unresolved. The CDR3 is made up of 13 amino acids. Between the trimmed V and J ends, which lost 4 bases and 8 bases, there was a span of 9 bases. Per the germline V gene, CDR1 is SGHVS and CDR2 is FQNEAQ. CDR3 loop: CASSSDGYSPLHF. The CDR3 region has the DNA TGTGCCAGCAGCTCCGACGGTTATTCACCCCTCCACTTT. Based on the CDR3 plus reference TRBV7-8 and TRBJ1-6, the full variable domain is GAGVSQSPRYKVAKRGQDVALRCDPISGHVSLFWYQQALGQGPEFLTYFQNEAQLDKSGLPSDRFFAERPEGSVSTLKIQRTQQEDSAVYLCASSSDGYSPLHFGNGTRLTVT.

In this sample, this clone turned up a few times. This chain joins TRBV7-2 and TRBJ2-2; either TRBD1 or TRBD2 may supply D (5 bases each). Germline V gives CDR1 SGHTA, CDR2 FQGNSA. The CDR3 is made up of 16 amino acids. With 2 bases removed from V and 2 bases from J, the gap between germline ends came to 12 bases. CDR3 nucleotides: TGTGCCAGCAGCTTACTTGGAGGACAAAACACCGGGGAGCTGTTTTTT. Its translation is CASSLLGGQNTGELFF.

The chain recombines TRBV19 with TRBJ1-4; D gene unclear. Germline V gene lookup returns CDR1 LNHDA and CDR2 SQIVND (reference sequence). This CDR3 region has 12 residues. V lost 2 bases to trimming and J lost 7 bases, with 5 bases between them. CDR3 protein: CASSIQPEKLFF. Here the CDR3 DNA reads TGTGCCAGTAGTATACAGCCTGAAAAACTGTTTTTT.

This clone was seen once. The chain links TRBV9 to TRBJ2-1; TRBD2 matches 10 bases. Germline trimming cut 4 bases from V and 10 bases from J; bases unmatched to any gene: 8. This CDR3 is built from 14 residues. Germline lookup yields CDR1 SGDLS and CDR2 YYNGEE. CDR3 nucleotide sequence: TGTGCCAGCAGCCCCACTCCGGGACTAGCGGAGCAGTTCTTC. Its protein product is CASSPTPGLAEQFF.

The V gene is TRBV29-1, the J gene TRBJ2-7, with TRBD1 matching over 7 bases. J gave up 7 bases and V 6 bases, and 12 bases lay outside the gene matches. Germline V CDR1 and CDR2: SQVTM, ANQGSEA. The CDR3 has 13 amino acids. The CDR3 sequence is CSVGGQVAWEQYF. CDR3 coding DNA: TGCAGCGTCGGAGGACAGGTGGCCTGGGAGCAGTACTTC.

The chain carries TRBV5-4 and TRBJ2-2; no firm D call. Trimming pared 0 bases from V and 7 bases from J, leaving 4 bases between. CDR1 SGHNT and CDR2 YYREEE come from the germline V gene (reference sequence). The length of the CDR3 is 12 residues. CDR3 in DNA: TGTGCCAGCAGCTTGGTCGGCGGGGAGCTGTTTTTT. Encoded protein: CASSLVGGELFF.

The chain carries TRBV9 and TRBJ1-2; D remains unclear. This CDR3 is 15 amino acids long. Trimming took off 4 bases at V and 4 bases at J, with 17 bases between the two ends. Per germline, CDR1 SGDLS and CDR2 YYNGEE. CDR3 nucleotide sequence: TGTGCCAGCAGCCAATTGAAGGCTCCGCTCTATGGCTACACCTTC. The encoded protein is CASSQLKAPLYGYTF.

This sequence joins TRBV4-3 and TRBJ2-7; D remains unclear. The CDR3 has 15 residues. V lost 0 bases and J lost 7, with 16 bases in between. Germline lookup yields CDR1 LGHNA and CDR2 YSLEER. CDR3 in DNA: TGCGCCAGCAGCCAAGATCCCACTACCTCACGGGAGCAGTACTTC. This sequence encodes CASSQDPTTSREQYF.

This chain joins TRBV5-1 and TRBJ2-7; D is undetermined. CDR1 is SGHRS and CDR2 is YFSETQ in the germline V gene. The CDR3 runs 12 residues. Trimming pared 0 bases from V and 5 bases from J, leaving 6 bases between. In DNA form, the CDR3 reads TGCGCCAGCAGCTTGGGCCTCCACGAGCAGTACTTC. Its translation is CASSLGLHEQYF.

The CDR3 reads CASSITLSPGQWDNEKLFF. The CDR3 DNA sequence: TGTGCCAGCAGTATCACACTTTCCCCGGGACAGTGGGATAATGAAAAACTGTTTTTT. This chain joins TRBV27 and TRBJ1-4; 7 bases map to TRBD1. Germline V gives CDR1 MNHEY, CDR2 SMNVEV (reference sequence). The CDR3 extends over 19 amino acids. V shed 5 bases and J 4 bases; nucleotides not matched to a gene: 19. Combining the CDR3 with reference TRBV27 and TRBJ1-4 gives the whole variable domain EAQVTQNPRYLITVTGKKLTVTCSQNMNHEYMSWYRQDPGLGLRQIYYSMNVEVTDKGDVPEGYKVSRKEKRNFPLILESPSPNQTSLYFCASSITLSPGQWDNEKLFFGSGTQLSVL.

The V gene is TRBV18, the J gene TRBJ1-2; D is uncertain. V gave up 1 base and J gave up 2 bases, with 8 bases separating them. The CDR3 contains 14 residues. Looked up from germline, CDR1 is KGHSH and CDR2 is LQKENI. The CDR3 protein is CASSPQDGNYGYTF. The CDR3 DNA reads as TGTGCCAGCTCACCACAGGACGGGAACTATGGCTACACCTTC.